This T cell receptor beta chain is from a study of OX40 agonist ivuxolimab in advanced cancers. Study overall: Partial responses, seen in three patients, involved one hepatocellular carcinoma and two cutaneous melanomas.

V lost 3 bases, J lost 1 base, and 7 bases stayed unmatched. Germline V gene data show CDR1 as LNHDA and CDR2 as SQIVND (reference sequence). This CDR3 contains 16 residues. Profiling relied on immunoSEQ multiplex PCR, and the TCRdb table lists in-frame clones only, not all of them. Here the sample spans over 20,000 clones, approximately 80% being singletons. The V call is TRBV19, the J call TRBJ1-1; 8 positions agree with TRBD1. Material: CD4+ or CD8+ T cells sorted from blood, obtained in a trial of the OX40 agonist ivuxolimab. The TCR sequence derives from an adult with an advanced solid tumor such as melanoma, head and neck, liver or kidney cancer. Here the CDR3 DNA reads TGTGCCAGTAGTATCCGACAGGGGACTAAGAACACTGAAGCTTTCTTT. This translates into CASSIRQGTKNTEAFF.